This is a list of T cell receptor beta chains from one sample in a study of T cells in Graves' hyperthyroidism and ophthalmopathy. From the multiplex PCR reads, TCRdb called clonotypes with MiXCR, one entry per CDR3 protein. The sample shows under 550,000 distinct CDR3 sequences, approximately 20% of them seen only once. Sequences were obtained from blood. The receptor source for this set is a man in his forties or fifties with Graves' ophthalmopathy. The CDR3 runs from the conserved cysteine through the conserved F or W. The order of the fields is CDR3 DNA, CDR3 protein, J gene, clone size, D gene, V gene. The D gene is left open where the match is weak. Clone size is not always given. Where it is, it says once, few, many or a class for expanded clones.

TGTGCCAGCAGCTTATACGGCGAAACCTACGAGCAGTACTTC | CASSLYGETYEQYF | TRBJ2-7 | few | - | TRBV7-8
TGTGCCAGCAGCTTACAGGGCGGCGGGGGGGCCGAAGATACGCAGTATTTT | CASSLQGGGGAEDTQYF | TRBJ2-3 | many | TRBD2 | TRBV7-2
TGTGCCTGGAGTGTAAAGGGAACCTACGAGCAGTACTTC | CAWSVKGTYEQYF | TRBJ2-7 | few | - | TRBV30
TGTGCCATCAGTTCGGACAGGCCAGAGGTCTCTGGCTACACCTTC | CAISSDRPEVSGYTF | TRBJ1-2 | few | TRBD1 | TRBV10-3
TGTGCCTGGACGGGACAGACAAATCAGCCCCAGCATTTT | CAWTGQTNQPQHF | TRBJ1-5 | few | TRBD1 | TRBV30
TGCAGCGTTGGGGGGTACAATCAGCCCCAGCATTTT | CSVGGYNQPQHF | TRBJ1-5 | few | - | TRBV29-1
TGTGCCAGCAGCCAAGATTCGGATCTGGGGTATCAGCCCCAGCATTTT | CASSQDSDLGYQPQHF | TRBJ1-5 | - | - | TRBV4-2
TGCGCCACCCGAACCGGGACTAGTACCTACGAGCAGTACTTC | CATRTGTSTYEQYF | TRBJ2-7 | - | TRBD2 | TRBV5-1
TGCGCCAGCAGCTTGGAGGTGTCGGGGAACGAGCAGTTCTTC | CASSLEVSGNEQFF | TRBJ2-1 | - | - | TRBV5-1
TGTGCCAGCAGTTTCTCCGGGGGCCCTTCCTACGAGCAGTACTTC | CASSFSGGPSYEQYF | TRBJ2-7 | many | - | TRBV28
TGTGCCAGCAGCCGACTAGCGGACTACGAGCAGTACTTC | CASSRLADYEQYF | TRBJ2-7 | many | TRBD2 | TRBV6-1
TGCAGTGCTAGGGGGGGGGGGGAGCGGCCCCAGCATTTT | CSARGGGERPQHF | TRBJ1-5 | few | - | TRBV20-1
TGTGCCAGCAGCCAAGGGACAGGGAGCGAAAAACTGTTTTTT | CASSQGTGSEKLFF | TRBJ1-4 | few | TRBD1 | TRBV7-9
TGTGCCAGCAGCAGACGGACTAGCGGGAGAACCGGGGAGCTGTTTTTT | CASSRRTSGRTGELFF | TRBJ2-2 | many | TRBD2 | TRBV12-3/TRBV12-4
TGTGCCAGCAGTTTATGGCACCAAGAGACCCAGTACTTC | CASSLWHQETQYF | TRBJ2-5 | many | - | TRBV12-3/TRBV12-4
TGTGCCAGCAGTCCGGCGGGAGGGCCTTCGAATGGGCAGTTCTTC | CASSPAGGPSNGQFF | TRBJ2-1 | - | TRBD2 | TRBV7-2
TGCGCCAGCAGCTACCCTCTCGCGGTAGGGGGCGTTGACACCGGGGAGCTGTTTTTT | CASSYPLAVGGVDTGELFF | TRBJ2-2 | - | TRBD1 | TRBV5-1
TGTGCTAGTGGGCAGGGGGCGGGTGGAGAGACCCAGTACTTC | CASGQGAGGETQYF | TRBJ2-5 | - | TRBD1 | TRBV12-5
TGTGCCAGCAGTTTTTGGAGCACTGAAGCTTTCTTT | CASSFWSTEAFF | TRBJ1-1 | many | - | TRBV28
TGTGCCAGCAGCCAAGACCGGGCGCGGGAGGGCCCCAGCGAGCAGTACTTC | CASSQDRAREGPSEQYF | TRBJ2-7 | few | TRBD2 | TRBV3-1